This TCR beta chain was sequenced for a study of low-dose radiotherapy and immunotherapy resistance in tumors. Looking at the study overall: The study gave Cohort 2 1 Gy per fraction every two weeks, totaling 13 Gy over 26 weeks. Once cycle 1 day 1 began, patients took oral aspirin 300 mg daily for four cycles.

This clonotype was seen at least ten times. As to time point: before trial treatment. Donors received a regimen that comprised nivolumab, ipilimumab, aspirin, low-dose cyclophosphamide and low-dose radiotherapy. The V segment lost 6 bases and the J segment 1 base; nucleotides outside the gene matches: 4. Germline CDR1 is DFQATT and CDR2 is SNEGSKA (reference sequence). CDR3 size: 15 residues. Gene-specific TRAV and TRBV primers were used for first-strand cDNA, covering alpha and beta chains. A roughly 20-cycle PCR with a constant-region primer and V-primer adapter amplified TCRs. Amplifying the isolated mRNA was done by in vitro transcription. TCRdb re-called the reads with MiXCR, one entry per CDR3 protein. The sample includes more than 85,000 distinct CDR3 sequences, 9.4% of them seen just once.

The clonotype was recovered from a male donor with prostate cancer. The sample was PBMCs, taken before treatment. The chain uses TRBV20-1 and TRBJ2-3, with TRBD2 identical over 13 bases. The CDR3 loop reads CSATGLAGGTDTQYF. The CDR3 DNA follows: TGCAGTGCAACCGGACTAGCGGGAGGCACAGATACGCAGTATTTT.